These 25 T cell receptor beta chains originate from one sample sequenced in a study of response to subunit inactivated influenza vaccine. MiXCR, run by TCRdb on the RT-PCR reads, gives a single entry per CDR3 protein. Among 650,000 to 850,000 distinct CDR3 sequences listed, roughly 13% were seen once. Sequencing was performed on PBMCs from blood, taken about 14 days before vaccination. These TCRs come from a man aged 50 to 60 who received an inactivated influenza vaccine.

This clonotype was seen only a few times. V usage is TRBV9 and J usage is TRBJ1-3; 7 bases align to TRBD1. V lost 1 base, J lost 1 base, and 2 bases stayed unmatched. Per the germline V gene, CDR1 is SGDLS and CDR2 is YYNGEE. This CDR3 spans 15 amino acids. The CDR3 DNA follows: TGTGCCAGCAGCGTAATGGGACAGTCTGGAAACACCATATATTTT. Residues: CASSVMGQSGNTIYF.

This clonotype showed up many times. CDR3 loop: CATSDGIRESEQFF. In DNA, the CDR3 is TGTGCCACCAGTGATGGAATCAGGGAATCTGAGCAGTTCTTC. J is TRBJ2-1 and V is TRBV24-1, with D perhaps TRBD1 (5 bases). Germline CDR1 reads KGHDR; CDR2 reads SFDVKD. Trimming stripped 3 bases from V and 9 bases from J, with 14 bases between. The CDR3 is 14 amino acids.

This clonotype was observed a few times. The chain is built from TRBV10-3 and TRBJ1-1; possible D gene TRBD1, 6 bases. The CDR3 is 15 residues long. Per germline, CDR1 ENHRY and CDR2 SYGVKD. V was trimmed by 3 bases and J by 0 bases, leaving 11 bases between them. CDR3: CAISEEGGMNTEAFF. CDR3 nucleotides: TGTGCCATCAGTGAAGAGGGGGGAATGAACACTGAAGCTTTCTTT.

The CDR3 bases are TGTGCCAGCAGTTTAAGGTATTTCGGCGGGAGGCGAGGCCACGAGCAGTACTTC. Protein sequence: CASSLRYFGGRRGHEQYF. The rearrangement uses TRBV12-3 or TRBV12-4 and TRBJ2-7, with 8 bases fitting TRBD2. With 2 bases clipped from V and 5 bases from J, the junction kept 17 bases outside the gene matches. This CDR3 comprises 18 residues.

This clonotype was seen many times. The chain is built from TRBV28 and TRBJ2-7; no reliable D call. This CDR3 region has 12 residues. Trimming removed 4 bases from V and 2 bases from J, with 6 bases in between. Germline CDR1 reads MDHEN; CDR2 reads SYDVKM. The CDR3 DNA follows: TGTGCCAGCAGTTCTGTCACCTACGAGCAGTACTTC. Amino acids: CASSSVTYEQYF. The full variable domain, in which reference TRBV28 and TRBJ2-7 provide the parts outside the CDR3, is DVKVTQSSRYLVKRTGEKVFLECVQDMDHENMFWYRQDPGLGLRLIYFSYDVKMKEKGDIPEGYSVSREKKERFSLILESASTNQTSMYLCASSSVTYEQYFGPGTRLTVT.

CDR3 in amino acids: CASSFPGGDEQFF. DNA of the CDR3: TGTGCCAGCAGCTTTCCTGGGGGTGATGAGCAGTTCTTC. The genes are TRBV11-2 and TRBJ2-1; D could derive from TRBD1 or TRBD2 (5 bases each). V was cut by 3 bases and J by 8 bases, with 11 bases left in between. CDR1 and CDR2 from the germline V gene are SGHAT and FQNNGV. This CDR3 spans 13 amino acids.

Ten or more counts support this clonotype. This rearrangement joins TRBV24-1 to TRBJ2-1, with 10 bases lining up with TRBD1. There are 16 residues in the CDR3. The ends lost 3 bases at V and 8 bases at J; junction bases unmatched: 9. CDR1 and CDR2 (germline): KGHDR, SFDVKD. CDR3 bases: TGTGCCACCAGTGATGCCCCGGGACAGGGGTGGTATGAGCAGTTCTTC. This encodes CATSDAPGQGWYEQFF.

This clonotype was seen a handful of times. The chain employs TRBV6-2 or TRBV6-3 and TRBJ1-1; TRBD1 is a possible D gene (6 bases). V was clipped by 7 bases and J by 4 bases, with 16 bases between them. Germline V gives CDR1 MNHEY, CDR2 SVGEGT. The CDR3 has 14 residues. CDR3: CASNRGGRTTEAFF. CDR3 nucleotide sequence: TGTGCCAGCAATAGAGGGGGGAGGACCACTGAAGCTTTCTTT.

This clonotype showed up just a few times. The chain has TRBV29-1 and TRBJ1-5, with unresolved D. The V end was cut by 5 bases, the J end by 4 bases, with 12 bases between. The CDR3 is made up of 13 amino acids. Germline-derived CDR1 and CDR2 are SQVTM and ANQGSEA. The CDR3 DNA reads TGCAGCGTTCTGGCCGCTCCAAATCAGCCCCAGCATTTT. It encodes CSVLAAPNQPQHF.

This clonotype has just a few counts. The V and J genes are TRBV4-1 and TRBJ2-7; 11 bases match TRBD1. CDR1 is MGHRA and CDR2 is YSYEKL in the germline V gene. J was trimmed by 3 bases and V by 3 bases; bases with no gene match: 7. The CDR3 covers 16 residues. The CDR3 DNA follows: TGCGCCAGCAGCCACCTCTCCGGGACAGGGGGCTACGAGCAGTACTTC. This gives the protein CASSHLSGTGGYEQYF.

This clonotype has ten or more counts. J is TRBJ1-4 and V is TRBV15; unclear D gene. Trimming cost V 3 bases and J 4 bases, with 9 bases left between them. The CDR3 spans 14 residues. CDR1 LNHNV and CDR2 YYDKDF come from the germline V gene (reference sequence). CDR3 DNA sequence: TGTGCCACCAGCAGTGGGCAGCTTAATGAAAAACTGTTTTTT. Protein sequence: CATSSGQLNEKLFF.

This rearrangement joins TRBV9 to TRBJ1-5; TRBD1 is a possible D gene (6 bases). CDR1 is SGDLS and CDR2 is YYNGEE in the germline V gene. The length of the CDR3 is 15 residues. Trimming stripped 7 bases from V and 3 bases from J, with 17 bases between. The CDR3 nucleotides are TGTGCCAGCCCACTACAGGGAAAGGACAATCAGCCCCAGCATTTT. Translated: CASPLQGKDNQPQHF.

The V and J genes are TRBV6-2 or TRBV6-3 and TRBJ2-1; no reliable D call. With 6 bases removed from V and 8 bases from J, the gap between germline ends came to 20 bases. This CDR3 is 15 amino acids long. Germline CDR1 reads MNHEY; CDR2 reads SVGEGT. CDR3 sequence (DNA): TGTGCCAGCAGACCACGGCCCTCCAACCGCCATGAGCAGTTCTTC. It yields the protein CASRPRPSNRHEQFF.

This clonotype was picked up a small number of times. In nucleotides, the CDR3 is TGTGCCAGCAGTTCACCTAGCGGGGCATACAATGAGCAGTTCTTC. This encodes CASSSPSGAYNEQFF. The chain employs TRBV7-9 and TRBJ2-1; 9 bases agree with TRBD2. J gave up 4 bases and V 6 bases, and 7 bases lay outside the gene matches. CDR1 and CDR2 from the germline V gene are SEHNR and FQNEAQ (reference sequence). There are 15 residues in the CDR3.

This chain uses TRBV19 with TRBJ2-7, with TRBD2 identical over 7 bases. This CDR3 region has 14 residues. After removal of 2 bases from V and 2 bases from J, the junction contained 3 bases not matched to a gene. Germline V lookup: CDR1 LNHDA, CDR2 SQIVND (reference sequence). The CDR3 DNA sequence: TGTGCCAGTAGTATATCCGCGGGAGCCTACGAGCAGTACTTC. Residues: CASSISAGAYEQYF.

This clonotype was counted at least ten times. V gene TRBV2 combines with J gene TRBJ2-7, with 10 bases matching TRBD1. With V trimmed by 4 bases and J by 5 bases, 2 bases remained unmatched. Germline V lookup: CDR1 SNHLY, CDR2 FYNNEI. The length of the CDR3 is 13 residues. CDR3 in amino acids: CASSGDRGNEQYF. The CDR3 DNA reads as TGTGCCAGCAGTGGGGACAGGGGAAACGAGCAGTACTTC.

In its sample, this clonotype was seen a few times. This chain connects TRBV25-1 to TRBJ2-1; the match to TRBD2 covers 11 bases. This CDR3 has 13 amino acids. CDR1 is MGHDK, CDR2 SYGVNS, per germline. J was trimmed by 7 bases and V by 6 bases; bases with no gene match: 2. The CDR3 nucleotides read TGTGCCAGCAGATGGACTAGCGGGAATGAGCAGTTCTTC. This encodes CASRWTSGNEQFF.

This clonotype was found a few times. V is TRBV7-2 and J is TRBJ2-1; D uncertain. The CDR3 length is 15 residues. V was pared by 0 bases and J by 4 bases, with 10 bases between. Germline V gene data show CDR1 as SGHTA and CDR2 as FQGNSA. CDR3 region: CASSLAASVYNEQFF. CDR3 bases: TGTGCCAGCAGCTTAGCCGCGTCAGTGTACAATGAGCAGTTCTTC.

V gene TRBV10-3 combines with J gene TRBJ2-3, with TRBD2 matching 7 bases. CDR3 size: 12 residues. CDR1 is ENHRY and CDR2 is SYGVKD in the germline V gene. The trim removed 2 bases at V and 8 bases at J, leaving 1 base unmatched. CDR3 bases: TGTGCCATCAGTGAGGGGAGGGGTACGCAGTATTTT. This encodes CAISEGRGTQYF.

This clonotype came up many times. CDR3 sequence (DNA): TGTGCCAGCAGCCAAGAATGGATTGGAGACCCCAGCTCCTACGAGCAGTACTTC. The encoded protein is CASSQEWIGDPSSYEQYF. The chain is built from TRBV14 and TRBJ2-7; unclear D gene. The CDR3 has 18 residues. The V end was cut by 0 bases, the J end by 0 bases, with 18 bases between. CDR1 is SGHDN and CDR2 is FVKESK in the germline V gene.

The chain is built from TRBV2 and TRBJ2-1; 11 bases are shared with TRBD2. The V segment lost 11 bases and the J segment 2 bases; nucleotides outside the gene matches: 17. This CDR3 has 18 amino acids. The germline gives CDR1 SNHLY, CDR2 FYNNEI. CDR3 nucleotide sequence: TGTGCCTGCTGTTCCGGGACTAGCGGCCACCTTACCTACAATGAGCAGTTCTTC. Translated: CACCSGTSGHLTYNEQFF.

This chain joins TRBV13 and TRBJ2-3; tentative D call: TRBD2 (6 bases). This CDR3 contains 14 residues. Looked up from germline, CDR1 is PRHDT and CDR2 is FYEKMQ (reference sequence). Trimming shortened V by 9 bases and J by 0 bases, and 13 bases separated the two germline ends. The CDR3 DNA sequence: TGTGCCAGTGGGGGGAGAACTAGCACAGATACGCAGTATTTT. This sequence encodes CASGGRTSTDTQYF.

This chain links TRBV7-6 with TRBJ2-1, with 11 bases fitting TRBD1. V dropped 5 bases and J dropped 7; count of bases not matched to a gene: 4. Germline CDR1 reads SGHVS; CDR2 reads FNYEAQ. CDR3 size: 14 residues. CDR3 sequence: CASSGGTGGNEQFF. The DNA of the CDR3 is TGTGCCAGCAGCGGAGGGACAGGGGGGAATGAGCAGTTCTTC.

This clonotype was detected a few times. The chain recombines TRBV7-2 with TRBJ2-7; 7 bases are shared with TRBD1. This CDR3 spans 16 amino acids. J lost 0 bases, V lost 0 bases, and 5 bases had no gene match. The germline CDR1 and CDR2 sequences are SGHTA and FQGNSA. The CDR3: CASSLANRGSSYEQYF. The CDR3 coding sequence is TGTGCCAGCAGCTTAGCAAACAGGGGAAGCTCCTACGAGCAGTACTTC.

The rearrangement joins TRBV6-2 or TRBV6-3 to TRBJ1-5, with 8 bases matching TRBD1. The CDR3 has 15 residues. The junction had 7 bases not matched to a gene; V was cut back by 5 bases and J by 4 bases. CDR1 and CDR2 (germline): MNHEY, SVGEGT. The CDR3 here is CASSTTGVGNQPQHF. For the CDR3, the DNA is TGTGCCAGCAGTACGACAGGGGTAGGTAATCAGCCCCAGCATTTT.